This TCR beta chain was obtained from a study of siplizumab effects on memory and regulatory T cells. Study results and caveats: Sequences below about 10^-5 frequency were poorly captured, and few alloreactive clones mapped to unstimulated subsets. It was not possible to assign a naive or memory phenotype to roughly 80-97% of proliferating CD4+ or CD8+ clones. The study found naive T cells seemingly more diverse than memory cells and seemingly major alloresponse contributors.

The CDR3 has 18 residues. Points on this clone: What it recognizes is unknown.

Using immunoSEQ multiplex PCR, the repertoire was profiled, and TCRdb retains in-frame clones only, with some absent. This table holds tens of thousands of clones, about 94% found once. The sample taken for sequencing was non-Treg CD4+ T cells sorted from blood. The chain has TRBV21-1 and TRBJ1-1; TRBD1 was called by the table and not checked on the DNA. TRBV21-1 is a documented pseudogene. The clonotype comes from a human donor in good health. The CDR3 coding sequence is TGTGCCAGCAGCAAAGGACCCTACAGGCGCGGAATGAACACTGAAGCTTTCTTT. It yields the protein CASSKGPYRRGMNTEAFF.